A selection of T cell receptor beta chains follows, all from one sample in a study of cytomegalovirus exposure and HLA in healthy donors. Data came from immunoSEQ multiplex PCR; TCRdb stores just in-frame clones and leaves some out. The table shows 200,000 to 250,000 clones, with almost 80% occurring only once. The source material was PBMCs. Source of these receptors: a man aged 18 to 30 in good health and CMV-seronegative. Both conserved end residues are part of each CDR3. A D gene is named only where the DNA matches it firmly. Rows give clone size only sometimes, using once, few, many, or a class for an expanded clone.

TGTGCCAGCAGAGGGACAGGGGTCGTGTATACGCAGTATTTT	CASRGTGVVYTQYF	TRBD1	TRBV6-5	TRBJ2-3	once
TGTGCCAGCAGCCCGGTTCTAGCTGGTTACAATGAGCAGTTCTTC	CASSPVLAGYNEQFF	NA	TRBV28	TRBJ2-1	NA
TGTGCCACCAGCAGAGATCCAGCGGGAGCCTACGAGCAGTACTTC	CATSRDPAGAYEQYF	TRBD2	TRBV15	TRBJ2-7	NA
TGTGCCAGCACCACCCTCGGAGCTAGCGGGAGGTCCCCGTTCTTC	CASTTLGASGRSPFF	TRBD2	TRBV6-5	TRBJ2-1	NA
TGTGCCAGCACCAGGGGTCCCAATCAGCCCCAGCATTTT	CASTRGPNQPQHF	NA	TRBV7-9	TRBJ1-5	NA
TGCAGCGCTACGAGTACAGGGAACACTGAAGCTTTCTTT	CSATSTGNTEAFF	NA	TRBV29-1	TRBJ1-1	NA
TGTGCCAGTAAGGATACCGGGACATCATTCTCTGGGGCCAACGTCCTGACTTTC	CASKDTGTSFSGANVLTF	NA	TRBV19	TRBJ2-6	NA
TGTGCCAGCAGCTCAACTAGCGGGAGGGCCAAGGTCGGGGAGCTGTTTTTT	CASSSTSGRAKVGELFF	TRBD2	TRBV28	TRBJ2-2	NA
TGTGCCAGCAGTTTACCGACCAATCATAGACTAGCGGGGGGGTTAAGCACCGGGGAGCTGTTTTTT	CASSLPTNHRLAGGLSTGELFF	TRBD2	TRBV27	TRBJ2-2	NA
TGTGCCAGCAGTTTGACTAGCGGCTCCTACAATGAGCAGTTCTTC	CASSLTSGSYNEQFF	TRBD2	TRBV27	TRBJ2-1	NA
TGTGCCAGCAGTGGACAGGGGACCATGAACACTGAAGCTTTCTTT	CASSGQGTMNTEAFF	TRBD1	TRBV2	TRBJ1-1	NA
TGTGCCAGCAGTGGTCAGGGTACGGATGAGCAGTTCTTC	CASSGQGTDEQFF	NA	TRBV6-1	TRBJ2-1	NA
TGTGCCAGCACGTTAATGTGGGCGGGGGCTGAAGCTTTCTTT	CASTLMWAGAEAFF	NA	TRBV6-1	TRBJ1-1	NA
TGTGCCATCAGTGAGTCAGTCGGAGGCTATGGCTACACCTTC	CAISESVGGYGYTF	NA	TRBV10-3	TRBJ1-2	NA
TGTGCCAGCAGTTTTGGGGGAGGGACTCAGCCCCAGCATTTT	CASSFGGGTQPQHF	NA	TRBV27	TRBJ1-5	NA
TGTGCCAGCAGCTTAGGGCGGGGGGTCACTGAAGCTTTCTTT	CASSLGRGVTEAFF	NA	TRBV7-6	TRBJ1-1	NA
TGTGCCAGCAGCTTTAGACAGGAGATATATTTT	CASSFRQEIYF	NA	TRBV28	TRBJ1-3	NA
TGTGCCAGCAGCCCAACCTTCCCATCGCAAGCGGGGGCCGACAATGAGCAGTTCTTC	CASSPTFPSQAGADNEQFF	TRBD2	TRBV7-6	TRBJ2-1	once
TGTGCCAGCAGTCAGGGACAGGGGAAGTACTTC	CASSQGQGKYF	TRBD1	TRBV7-6	TRBJ2-7	once
TGTGCCAGCAGCTTTGAAGGACAGGGGAAAAGTGGCTACACCTTC	CASSFEGQGKSGYTF	TRBD1	TRBV7-9	TRBJ1-2	NA
TGTGCCAGCAGCCAGCTCACTAGCGGGGGAGGTGACAATGAGCAGTTCTTC	CASSQLTSGGGDNEQFF	TRBD2	TRBV14	TRBJ2-1	NA
TGTGCCAGCAGCTTAGTGCCCCCTATGGGGGGGGTGGTAGATACGCAGTATTTT	CASSLVPPMGGVVDTQYF	TRBD2	TRBV7-3	TRBJ2-3	NA
TGTGCCAGCAGCAGCACCGGGAGGAAGGTGGAGCAGTACTTC	CASSSTGRKVEQYF	TRBD2	TRBV7-8	TRBJ2-7	NA
TGTGCCAGCAGCCTTAGCAGGGGGCTTGGAAACACCATATATTTT	CASSLSRGLGNTIYF	TRBD1	TRBV14	TRBJ1-3	NA
TGTGCCAGCAGTGTGACAGGGTATGAAGCTTTCTTT	CASSVTGYEAFF	TRBD1	TRBV6-1	TRBJ1-1	NA
TGTGCCAGCAGCTTGAGTTACAGGGGGCTAAATAGGGATCAGCCCCAGCATTTT	CASSLSYRGLNRDQPQHF	TRBD1	TRBV5-8	TRBJ1-5	NA
TGTGCCAGCAGCTCATCGACAGAGGAATACGAGCAGTACTTC	CASSSSTEEYEQYF	NA	TRBV7-2	TRBJ2-7	NA
TGCGCCAGCAGCTTTTACCGACAGGGTACAAGGAAGACCCAGTACTTC	CASSFYRQGTRKTQYF	TRBD1	TRBV5-1	TRBJ2-5	NA
TGTGCCAGCAGCTTAATAGCCAGCCCCCAAGAGACCCAGTACTTC	CASSLIASPQETQYF	NA	TRBV11-3	TRBJ2-5	once
TGTGCCAGCAGTGACTCCAGCGGCGGGGGGGCCGGGTTGGGCGGGGAGCTGTTTTTT	CASSDSSGGGAGLGGELFF	TRBD2	TRBV6-4	TRBJ2-2	NA
TGCGCCAGCAGCCAAGAGGAGGAGTACACTGAAGCTTTCTTT	CASSQEEEYTEAFF	NA	TRBV4-1	TRBJ1-1	NA
TGTGCCAGCTCAAGAGACAAGAACACTGAAGCTTTCTTT	CASSRDKNTEAFF	NA	TRBV6-5	TRBJ1-1	NA
TGTGCCTGGAGTGTATCTTTGGGGGGGCTTTCTGGGGCCAACGTCCTGACTTTC	CAWSVSLGGLSGANVLTF	NA	TRBV30	TRBJ2-6	NA
TGTGCCAGCAGCTTAGTAGGGGGGACAGGGAAAGAGACCCAGTACTTC	CASSLVGGTGKETQYF	TRBD1	TRBV11-3	TRBJ2-5	NA
TGCAGCGCAGGACAGGGTCACACTGAAGCTTTCTTT	CSAGQGHTEAFF	TRBD1	TRBV29-1	TRBJ1-1	few
TGTGCCAGCAGCCAAGATTTTGCGGGGAACTACAATGAGCAGTTCTTC	CASSQDFAGNYNEQFF	NA	TRBV4-2	TRBJ2-1	NA
TGTGCCAGCAGCCCCGGGACTAGCGGGGTAAAGACCCAGTACTTC	CASSPGTSGVKTQYF	NA	TRBV12-1	TRBJ2-5	NA
TGTGCCAGCAGTTACGGGCCGAAAGGCGAGCAGTACTTC	CASSYGPKGEQYF	NA	TRBV6-5	TRBJ2-7	NA
TGTGCCAGCAGCCCGGGGGGAAACGAGCAGTACTTC	CASSPGGNEQYF	TRBD2	TRBV7-9	TRBJ2-7	NA
TGTGCCAGCCAGTTTTCGACAGATAACTATGGCTACACCTTC	CASQFSTDNYGYTF	NA	TRBV2	TRBJ1-2	NA
TGTGCCAGCAGCCTGGACCTCGCGGAGAACACTGAAGCTTTCTTT	CASSLDLAENTEAFF	NA	TRBV5-4	TRBJ1-1	NA
TGTGCCAGCTCACCAGGTAGTAAAACGAACGCTGAAGCTTTCTTT	CASSPGSKTNAEAFF	NA	TRBV18	TRBJ1-1	few
TGTGCCAGCAGCCCGGGACTCCTCTATGGCTACACCTTC	CASSPGLLYGYTF	NA	TRBV9	TRBJ1-2	NA
TGTGCCAGCAGTGGGGTCCGTGGGGCCTCTTTC	CASSGVRGASF	NA	TRBV6-6	TRBJ1-4	NA
TGTGCCAGCAGTTATAGGGGGACAGAGAACACTGAAGCTTTCTTT	CASSYRGTENTEAFF	TRBD1	TRBV6-6	TRBJ1-1	few
TGTGCCACCACCCGGGGACAGGGTCTCGGGGACACTGAAGCTTTCTTT	CATTRGQGLGDTEAFF	TRBD1	TRBV19	TRBJ1-1	NA
TGTGCCAGCAGCCTCAACAGCGCGACCGGGGTCTCCTACGAGCAGTACTTC	CASSLNSATGVSYEQYF	NA	TRBV11-2	TRBJ2-7	once
TGTGCCAGCAGCCAAGGTCTAGCGAGCACAGATACGCAGTATTTT	CASSQGLASTDTQYF	NA	TRBV4-2	TRBJ2-3	NA
TGTGCCAGCAGCTTTAGACAGGGGGCAAAAGAGCAGTTCTTC	CASSFRQGAKEQFF	TRBD1	TRBV9	TRBJ2-1	NA
TGTGCCAGCAGCCAAGGGCAGGGCAATGAAAAACTGTTTTTT	CASSQGQGNEKLFF	NA	TRBV14	TRBJ1-4	NA
TGTGCCAGCAGCCCCCAAGGGGGTAGGGATCAGCCCCAGCATTTT	CASSPQGGRDQPQHF	NA	TRBV7-6	TRBJ1-5	NA
TGTGCCAGTAGTAACGCGGCAGGGAATAGCTCACCCCTCCACTTT	CASSNAAGNSSPLHF	NA	TRBV19	TRBJ1-6	NA
TGTGCCAGCTGGACAGGGGGCTACCCAAACCAGTACTTC	CASWTGGYPNQYF	TRBD1	TRBV6-1	TRBJ2-4	NA
TGTGCCAGCAGTGTCGACAGGGTCGGTGAAAAACTGTTTTTT	CASSVDRVGEKLFF	TRBD1	TRBV2	TRBJ1-4	NA